Given below is one T cell receptor beta chain in context. The antigen it binds to is not known. No base-level quality is on record; no much larger clone is a single base apart. This sample was included in a study of blood T cell repertoires in COVID-19 (dated by TCRdb to 2018 to 2020). About the study as a whole: Collaborator samples came from the United States, Italy and Spain and covered acute and convalescent phases of COVID-19. Samples came from the ongoing ImmuneRACE study (first 160 participants) plus 1,254 subjects from 6 global collaborators. Nearly every sample came with metadata listing a de-identified subject ID, COVID-19 status, age in years and sex. Where available, HLA class I and class II types were obtained from metadata supplied by the sample provider rather than from assay-based typing. The repertoires were released in a freely available public database meant as a resource for research on the immune response to SARS-CoV-2. The material from the prospective study consisted of cDNA or gDNA derived from T cells, B-cell-depleted T cells, or PBMCs. Subjects who had been exposed to COVID-19, were actively infected with it, or had recovered from it provided the deeply sampled blood TCRbeta repertoires that made up the dataset. What the authors observed across the whole study: The quantity of clinical and demographic metadata differed by source and by participant and was supplied without curation.

Whole blood was collected in K2EDTA tubes by collaborating institutions according to the institutions' own protocols. For TCRbeta analysis, collaborator samples were shipped as frozen whole blood, as isolated PBMCs, or as DNA extracted from either sample type. The immunoSEQ Assay, a bias-controlled multiplex PCR, was used to amplify TCRbeta CDR3 regions from genomic DNA. In the original analysis: Nucleated cell counts per sample were estimated from amplification of reference gene primers within the assay. Sequence reads were collapsed and filtered to measure the absolute abundance of every unique TCRbeta CDR3 rearrangement. For each sample, productive Simpson clonality was calculated as the square root of Simpson's diversity index over productive rearrangements. Drawn from immuneACCESS, this table holds only the in-frame rearrangements with V and J called that TCRdb kept. Clones are partly lost; checked studies trace under half to an unresolved V gene and leave the rest unexplained. The V and J calls and clone size are taken from that table; D and trimming were inferred from the DNA. For this sample there are roughly 150,000 clones; 87% appear just once. Under 6% of the sample lies in the top ten.

The source material was peripheral blood. The source is a human donor in a cohort sampled during active COVID-19.

The DNA reads as follows: TGTGCCAGCAGCCAAGATAGCGGGAAGCGTAGCGGTGAGACCCAGTACTTC. Its translation reads: CASSQDSGKRSGETQYF. The chain is made from TRBV3-1 (or the pseudogene TRBV3-2) and TRBJ2-5; TRBD2 fits 8 bases in the junction. Ends trimmed: V by 0 bases, J by 5 bases; bases unmatched to a gene: 11. Measured from the cysteine to the phenylalanine, the CDR3 is 17 residues long. The entry retains the CDR3 DNA only, 51 bases that are in frame from base 1. Reading the germline V gene (reference sequence) gives CDR1 LGHDT and CDR2 YNNKEL.